The 7 T cell receptor beta chains below all came from one sample that was sequenced in a study of identifying expanded T cells in peripheral blood. The table came from immunoSEQ multiplex PCR; TCRdb's copy has only in-frame clones and leaves some out. The data hold some 90,000 clones, with about 90% observed a single time. The source material was blood. The receptor set was obtained from a person aged 18 to 70 in good health.

This clone was detected only once. The junction departs from germline at one end; a sequencing error may be responsible. The rearrangement uses TRBV7-9 and TRBJ1-1, with D tentatively TRBD1 (5 bases). The CDR3 totals 13 residues. Germline loops: CDR1 SEHNR, CDR2 FQNEAQ (reference sequence). The CDR3 is CASRLDRNTEAFF. DNA for the CDR3: TGTGCCAGCAGATTAGACAGGAACACTGAAGCTTTCTTT.

This chain links TRBV6-5 with TRBJ1-5; tentative D call: TRBD1 (5 bases). Per the germline V gene, CDR1 is MNHEY and CDR2 is SVGAGI. The CDR3 contains 13 residues. V lost 9 bases, J lost 7 bases, and 16 bases lay in between. The CDR3, as DNA: TGTGCCAGTTCCTCTTTTAGGGGCCAGCCCCAGCATTTT. Residues: CASSSFRGQPQHF.

This clone was seen only once. This sequence joins TRBV29-1 and TRBJ2-3; no clear D. The V gene's germline CDR1 is SQVTM and CDR2 ANQGSEA. The CDR3 extends over 13 amino acids. V lost 4 bases and J 2 bases, leaving 10 bases between the germline ends. The CDR3 DNA is TGCAGCGTTGTAGGCCTCTTCACAGATACGCAGTATTTT. Its protein product is CSVVGLFTDTQYF.

The chain couples TRBV9 to TRBJ2-1; 7 nucleotides agree with TRBD1. Germline CDR1 is SGDLS and CDR2 is YYNGEE. The V and J ends lost 4 bases and 7 bases, in that order; junction bases with no gene match: 11. The CDR3 has 15 amino acids. CDR3 nucleotides: TGTGCCAGCAGCCCACAGACAGGGATTGTTAATGAGCAGTTCTTC. The encoded protein is CASSPQTGIVNEQFF.

By proportion, this clone is medium-sized. This chain links TRBV4-1 with TRBJ1-4; D gene uncertain. Trimming took 0 bases from V and 11 from J, leaving 7 bases between them. The germline gives CDR1 MGHRA, CDR2 YSYEKL. CDR3 length: 12 residues. The CDR3 DNA sequence: TGCGCCAGCAGCCAAGATTTAAGGAAACTGTTTTTT. It is translated as CASSQDLRKLFF.

The chain joins TRBV5-4 to TRBJ2-2; TRBD1 matches 7 bases. V shed 0 bases and J 6 bases; nucleotides not matched to a gene: 2. CDR3 length: 14 residues. Germline values: CDR1 SGHNT, CDR2 YYREEE (reference sequence). CDR3 bases: TGTGCCAGCAGCTTGGGGGACAGTTCCGGGGAGCTGTTTTTT. Amino acid sequence: CASSLGDSSGELFF.

The J gene is TRBJ1-5, the V gene TRBV5-6, with D unresolved. This CDR3 is built from 14 residues. Germline V lookup: CDR1 SGHDT, CDR2 YYEEEE. The V end lost 4 bases, the J end lost 4 bases, and 12 bases lay between the germline ends. The CDR3 nucleotides read TGTGCCAGCAGCCGCCGGGCCCATAATCAGCCCCAGCATTTT. Translation gives CASSRRAHNQPQHF.